The table lists the clone carrying this T cell receptor (beta chain) with a few counts. As yet, its antigen is unknown. V was clipped by 0 bases and J by 6 bases; unmatched bases: 9. CDR1 DFQATT and CDR2 SNEGSKA come from the germline V gene (reference sequence). This CDR3 is 16 amino acids long. The sample belongs to a study of human T cells and chemical hapten exposure. Points from the study as a whole: Controls had significantly fewer large CDR3 similarity clusters than were formed by expanded TCRs.

Sample time point: patch test 1, 2 weeks after DPC sensitization. Treatment of the sample: therapeutic diphenylcyclopropenone sensitization with weekly scalp DPC. Using its own MiXCR run on the RACE reads, TCRdb lists one record per CDR3 protein. The sample shows approximately 80,000 distinct CDR3 sequences, 9.5% to 12% of them seen only once. The clonotype originates from a woman between 50 and 59 years old with alopecia areata. Some clones in this sample may be carry-over from other donors' samples. Sequenced here: whole blood, sampled in connection with sensitization to the hapten diphenylcyclopropenone (DPC). The chain employs TRBV20-1 and TRBJ2-1, with 9 bases fitting TRBD2. The CDR3 sequence: CSARDPGTSRRNEQFF. In nucleotides, the CDR3 is TGCAGTGCTAGAGACCCCGGGACTAGCCGTCGCAATGAGCAGTTCTTC.